The 27 T cell receptor beta chains reported below all come from one sample, sequenced in a study of CD8 T cells in Susac syndrome. Roughly 0.45 to 1 ug RNA was reverse transcribed with random hexamers. TCRdb redid the calling of the immunoSEQ multiplex PCR reads with MiXCR, one entry per CDR3 protein. The sample lists some 110,000 distinct CDR3 sequences; roughly 94% were seen once. Sequenced input: CD8+ T cells from PBMCs. The receptors stem from a human donor with Susac syndrome.

This sequence joins TRBV2 and TRBJ2-2, with 9 bases identical to TRBD1. CDR3 length: 15 residues. The junction had 11 bases not matched to a gene; V was cut back by 10 bases and J by 5 bases. Germline V gene data show CDR1 as SNHLY and CDR2 as FYNNEI. The CDR3: CANSPGTGKTGELFF. Here the CDR3 DNA reads TGTGCCAACTCCCCCGGGACAGGGAAGACCGGGGAGCTGTTTTTT.

The chain joins TRBV30 to TRBJ2-1; the D is unclear. CDR3 length: 13 residues. Trimming shortened V by 0 bases and J by 6 bases, and 9 bases separated the two germline ends. Germline lookup yields CDR1 GTSNPN and CDR2 SVGIG (reference sequence). In DNA, the CDR3 is TGTGCCTGGAGTGTTAGGCCGGGCAATGAGCAGTTCTTC. Its translation is CAWSVRPGNEQFF.

The CDR3 region is CASSYTTVNTEAFF. The CDR3 DNA reads TGTGCCAGCAGTTACACGACAGTGAACACTGAAGCTTTCTTT. This chain connects TRBV6-5 to TRBJ1-1; possible D gene TRBD1, 5 bases. Trimming pared 2 bases from V and 0 bases from J, leaving 7 bases between. The CDR3 sequence is 14 residues long. CDR1 and CDR2 from the germline V gene are MNHEY and SVGAGI.

The rearrangement links TRBV25-1 to TRBJ2-4; 7 bases agree with TRBD1. Germline V CDR1 and CDR2: MGHDK, SYGVNS. CDR3 size: 16 residues. Germline trimming cut 10 bases from V and 1 base from J; bases unmatched to any gene: 13. CDR3 protein: CATDRDSQEAKNIQYF. CDR3 DNA: TGTGCCACCGATAGGGACAGCCAAGAGGCCAAAAACATTCAGTACTTC.

The chain links TRBV7-8 to TRBJ1-1, with D perhaps TRBD1 (5 bases). V gave up 4 bases and J gave up 1 base, with 10 bases separating them. This CDR3 has 14 amino acids. The germline V gene has CDR1 SGHVS and CDR2 FQNEAQ. Written as DNA, the CDR3 is TGTGCCAGCAGCTCGCCTGACAGGAACACTGAAGCTTTCTTT. It yields the protein CASSSPDRNTEAFF.

The chain couples TRBV4-3 to TRBJ1-5; D not resolved. Trimming removed 2 bases from V and 0 bases from J, with 8 bases in between. The CDR3 extends over 15 amino acids. The germline V gene has CDR1 LGHNA and CDR2 YSLEER. The CDR3 DNA follows: TGCGCCAGCAGCCAAAACCGGAATAGCAATCAGCCCCAGCATTTT. It is translated as CASSQNRNSNQPQHF.

The V gene is TRBV9, the J gene TRBJ2-1; 8 positions match TRBD1. V lost 2 bases to trimming and J lost 3 bases; unmatched junction nucleotides: 4. In germline, CDR1 is SGDLS, CDR2 YYNGEE. The CDR3 loop spans 15 amino acids. CDR3 protein: CASSVSGTGYNEQFF. In DNA form, the CDR3 reads TGTGCCAGCAGCGTCTCCGGGACAGGCTACAATGAGCAGTTCTTC.

This rearrangement joins TRBV30 to TRBJ2-7, with D possibly matching TRBD1 (7 bases). V was trimmed by 2 bases and J by 3 bases, leaving 11 bases between them. CDR3 size: 13 residues. Germline V gene lookup returns CDR1 GTSNPN and CDR2 SVGIG (reference sequence). CDR3 nucleotides: TGTGCCTGGAGTCATCAGGGGGGCTACGAGCAGTACTTC. It specifies CAWSHQGGYEQYF.

The chain employs TRBV29-1 and TRBJ2-7; 9 nucleotides align to TRBD2. Germline loops: CDR1 SQVTM, CDR2 ANQGSEA. CDR3 length: 15 residues. The trim removed 2 bases at V and 1 base at J, leaving 6 bases unmatched. CDR3 sequence (DNA): TGCAGCGTTGAACACGGCGGGGGGGTTTCCTACGAGCAGTACTTC. Its translation: CSVEHGGGVSYEQYF.

The chain employs TRBV9 and TRBJ2-5, with 8 positions matching TRBD2. The V and J ends lost 4 bases and 4 bases, in that order; junction bases with no gene match: 6. The CDR3 is 14 amino acids. CDR1 SGDLS and CDR2 YYNGEE come from the germline V gene. The CDR3 region is CASSRAGGTETQYF. Here the CDR3 DNA reads TGTGCCAGCAGCAGGGCGGGGGGCACAGAGACCCAGTACTTC. The full variable domain, completed using reference TRBV9 and TRBJ2-5, is DSGVTQTPKHLITATGQRVTLRCSPRSGDLSVYWYQQSLDQGLQFLIQYYNGEERAKGNILERFSAQQFPDLHSELNLSSLELGDSALYFCASSRAGGTETQYFGPGTRLLVL.

This sequence joins TRBV5-1 and TRBJ2-7, with D perhaps TRBD1 or TRBD2 (6 bases each). CDR1 is SGHRS, CDR2 YFSETQ, per germline. Deletions cut 3 bases from V and 4 bases from J, with 17 bases between. The CDR3 spans 15 residues. The DNA for the CDR3 is TGCGCCAGCAGCTCCACAGGGTTCGGAGGGTACGAGCAGTACTTC. It specifies CASSSTGFGGYEQYF.

The V and J genes are TRBV4-1 and TRBJ2-4, with TRBD1 matching 7 bases. CDR3 size: 14 residues. The trim removed 0 bases at V and 7 bases at J, leaving 3 bases unmatched. CDR1 and CDR2 (germline): MGHRA, YSYEKL. The CDR3 reads CASSQEPQGNIQYF. The DNA of the CDR3 is TGCGCCAGCAGCCAAGAACCACAGGGGAACATTCAGTACTTC.

The chain combines TRBV14 with TRBJ2-1; the match to TRBD1 covers 8 bases. Trimming took 0 bases from V and 8 from J; bases not matched to a gene: 12. This CDR3 is 17 amino acids long. CDR1 SGHDN and CDR2 FVKESK come from the germline V gene. The CDR3 bases are TGTGCCAGCAGCCAAGATAACGGACAGGGACTTTGGGATGAGCAGTTCTTC. This translates into CASSQDNGQGLWDEQFF.

The chain employs TRBV20-1 and TRBJ2-1; D possibly corresponds to TRBD2 (5 bases). V lost 3 bases, J lost 9 bases, and 18 bases lay in between. The CDR3 runs to 14 residues. CDR1 is DFQATT, CDR2 SNEGSKA, per germline (reference sequence). Written as DNA, the CDR3 is TGCAGTGCTAGGGGCAGGAATACTAGAAGTGAGCAGTTCTTC. Its protein is CSARGRNTRSEQFF.

The CDR3 spells CASSSRDGSYEQYF. Written as DNA, the CDR3 is TGTGCCAGCAGCTCCCGGGACGGTTCCTACGAGCAGTACTTC. This sequence joins TRBV5-4 and TRBJ2-7, with D perhaps being TRBD1 or TRBD2 (5 bases each). Germline CDR1 SGHNT, CDR2 YYREEE (reference sequence). The CDR3 length is 14 residues. Trimming stripped 3 bases from V and 1 base from J, with 11 bases between.

The V call is TRBV15, the J call TRBJ2-1; TRBD2 agrees at 12 bases. V shed 3 bases and J 4 bases; nucleotides not matched to a gene: 4. The germline CDR1 and CDR2 sequences are LNHNV and YYDKDF (reference sequence). This CDR3 spans 16 amino acids. CDR3 in amino acids: CATSSRLAGEYNEQFF. The CDR3 nucleotides read TGTGCCACCAGCAGCCGACTAGCGGGGGAGTACAATGAGCAGTTCTTC. The full variable domain, rest sourced from reference TRBV15 and TRBJ2-1, is DAMVIQNPRYQVTQFGKPVTLSCSQTLNHNVMYWYQQKSSQAPKLLFHYYDKDFNNEADTPDNFQSRRPNTSFCFLDIRSPGLGDTAMYLCATSSRLAGEYNEQFFGPGTRLTVL.

This chain connects TRBV5-6 to TRBJ2-1; no firm D call. Per the germline V gene, CDR1 is SGHDT and CDR2 is YYEEEE. The CDR3 runs 13 residues. Trimming took off 0 bases at V and 9 bases at J, with 10 bases between the two ends. The CDR3: CASSLGDPGEQFF. In DNA form, the CDR3 reads TGTGCCAGCAGCTTGGGAGACCCGGGTGAGCAGTTCTTC.

This clonotype appeared a single time. The CDR3 loop reads CASSQGGGGEYEQYF. In DNA, the CDR3 is TGTGCCAGCAGCCAAGGAGGCGGCGGGGAATACGAGCAGTACTTC. The V and J genes are TRBV3-1 and TRBJ2-7, with a tentative D call TRBD2 (6 bases). The CDR3 has 15 residues. Trimming removed 1 base at V and 4 bases at J, with 14 bases between. The germline V gene encodes CDR1 LGHDT and CDR2 YNNKEL (reference sequence).

This clonotype was found once. This rearrangement joins TRBV6-5 to TRBJ2-5; 11 nucleotides agree with TRBD1. V dropped 10 bases and J dropped 10; count of bases not matched to a gene: 8. Germline CDR1 is MNHEY and CDR2 is SVGAGI. CDR3 length equals 12 residues. CDR3 sequence reads: CATGDRGFDQYF. The CDR3 DNA reads as TGTGCCACCGGGGACAGGGGGTTTGACCAGTACTTC.

The chain recombines TRBV12-3 or TRBV12-4 with TRBJ1-1, with no clear D. Trimming stripped 3 bases from V and 5 bases from J, with 7 bases between. The CDR3 has 12 amino acids. The CDR3 DNA reads TGTGCCAGCAGTTTCCGTGGGACTGAAGCTTTCTTT. Translated: CASSFRGTEAFF.

DNA for the CDR3: TGCAGCGCCATGCCGGGGGGGGATACGCAGTATTTT. Translating gives CSAMPGGDTQYF. The genes are TRBV29-1 and TRBJ2-3, with TRBD2 matching over 8 bases. CDR3 length equals 12 residues. From germline, CDR1 is SQVTM and CDR2 ANQGSEA. V was pared by 7 bases and J by 6 bases, with 6 bases of the junction left unmatched.

The chain combines TRBV7-9 with TRBJ2-2; the D is unclear. Germline V gene data show CDR1 as SEHNR and CDR2 as FQNEAQ (reference sequence). The CDR3 loop spans 11 amino acids. V was cut by 3 bases and J by 13 bases, with 9 bases left in between. The CDR3 loop reads CASSFVRSLFF. Written as DNA, the CDR3 is TGTGCCAGCAGCTTCGTTAGGTCGCTGTTTTTT.

V gene TRBV7-9 combines with J gene TRBJ2-4, with 7 bases aligning to TRBD2. The CDR3 has 18 amino acids. Trimming removed 7 bases from V and 1 base from J; junction bases left unmatched: 16. CDR1 and CDR2 from the germline V gene are SEHNR and FQNEAQ (reference sequence). DNA for the CDR3: TGTGCCAGCACCCTCCGGGACTATCTCTCTGAGGCCAAAAACATTCAGTACTTC. This codes for CASTLRDYLSEAKNIQYF.

The V call is TRBV20-1, the J call TRBJ2-7, with D unresolved. The CDR3 spans 13 residues. The germline CDR1 and CDR2 sequences are DFQATT and SNEGSKA (reference sequence). The V end lost 2 bases, the J end lost 0 bases, and 8 bases lay between the germline ends. CDR3 region: CSARLRNSYEQYF. The CDR3 DNA sequence: TGCAGTGCTAGACTCCGGAACTCCTACGAGCAGTACTTC.

This chain connects TRBV20-1 to TRBJ2-2; maybe TRBD2 (6 bases). The ends were cut back, 3 bases at V and 2 bases at J, with 13 bases in the middle. The CDR3 extends over 15 amino acids. The germline V gene encodes CDR1 DFQATT and CDR2 SNEGSKA (reference sequence). This CDR3 is CSARTGGVNTGELFF. DNA for the CDR3: TGCAGTGCTAGGACTGGAGGGGTAAACACCGGGGAGCTGTTTTTT.

The chain couples TRBV12-3 or TRBV12-4 to TRBJ1-1; D is perhaps TRBD1 (6 bases). Trimming shortened V by 7 bases and J by 10 bases, and 25 bases separated the two germline ends. This CDR3 is 15 amino acids long. The CDR3 spells CASTSNRGPPPGAFF. The CDR3, as DNA: TGTGCCAGCACCTCCAACCGGGGGCCACCCCCCGGAGCTTTCTTT.

The chain joins TRBV30 to TRBJ2-1, with 7 bases matching TRBD1. The CDR3 runs to 16 residues. V lost 5 bases, J lost 0 bases, and 10 bases stayed unmatched. Germline V lookup: CDR1 GTSNPN, CDR2 SVGIG (reference sequence). The CDR3 is CAWGRSGQPSYNEQFF. CDR3 bases: TGTGCCTGGGGTCGATCGGGACAGCCCTCCTACAATGAGCAGTTCTTC.